The 22 T cell receptor beta chains below come from one sample, sequenced in a study of T cell repertoires in cytomegalovirus infection. TCRdb used MiXCR to reprocess the reads, holding one entry per CDR3 protein. The sample yields 310,000 or so distinct CDR3 sequences, 8% to 10% seen once. The material sequenced was PBMCs. These receptor sequences come from a human donor in good health (CMV status not recorded). Some clones in this sample may be carry-over from other donors' samples.

This clonotype was seen a handful of times. The rearrangement joins TRBV10-3 to TRBJ1-5; TRBD1 agrees at 7 bases. This CDR3 contains 17 residues. Germline V gene lookup returns CDR1 ENHRY and CDR2 SYGVKD. The ends lost 5 bases at V and 7 bases at J; junction bases unmatched: 17. This CDR3 is CAISNRGDRSVLQPQHF. The CDR3 DNA sequence: TGTGCCATCAGTAATAGAGGGGACAGATCCGTGCTGCAGCCCCAGCATTTT.

Many counts were recorded for this clonotype. This chain connects TRBV20-1 to TRBJ1-4; maybe TRBD1 (5 bases). This CDR3 spans 13 amino acids. The V gene lost 6 bases and the J gene lost 6 bases, with 14 bases spanning the gap. Germline assignment: CDR1 DFQATT and CDR2 SNEGSKA (reference sequence). CDR3 sequence reads: CSALPEGHEKLFF. Here the CDR3 DNA reads TGCAGTGCCCTTCCAGAGGGACATGAAAAACTGTTTTTT.

V usage is TRBV12-3 or TRBV12-4 and J usage is TRBJ1-2; no reliable D call. Deletions cut 3 bases from V and 7 bases from J, with 12 bases between. The CDR3 spans 13 residues. The CDR3 spells CASSLEEWGGYTF. DNA for the CDR3: TGTGCCAGCAGTTTGGAGGAATGGGGTGGCTACACCTTC.

This clonotype was counted many times. V gene TRBV7-9 combines with J gene TRBJ1-4, with 7 bases fitting TRBD1. CDR3 length: 15 amino acids. The germline gives CDR1 SEHNR, CDR2 FQNEAQ (reference sequence). With 5 bases clipped from V and 4 bases from J, the junction kept 7 bases outside the gene matches. The CDR3 coding sequence is TGTGCCAGCAGCCGCCGGGACAGCTTTAATGAAAAACTGTTTTTT. This translates into CASSRRDSFNEKLFF.

This clonotype showed up just a few times. The chain uses TRBV2 and TRBJ1-1; TRBD1 might be the D (5 bases). The CDR3 has 15 residues. The germline V gene has CDR1 SNHLY and CDR2 FYNNEI. V was clipped by 7 bases and J by 4 bases, with 19 bases between them. The CDR3 coding sequence is TGTGCCAGCACGTTCCTCCGTAGTGGGGGCACTGAAGCTTTCTTT. This sequence encodes CASTFLRSGGTEAFF.

This clonotype has ten or more counts. The V and J genes are TRBV6-2 or TRBV6-3 and TRBJ1-2, with D uncertain. The V gene lost 2 bases and the J gene lost 3 bases, with 7 bases spanning the gap. Germline CDR1 reads MNHEY; CDR2 reads SVGEGT. This CDR3 has 13 residues. In DNA, the CDR3 is TGTGCCAGCAGTTACGAAAGGGACTATGGCTACACCTTC. It encodes CASSYERDYGYTF.

Only one count was recorded for this clonotype. This chain connects TRBV11-2 to TRBJ2-2, with 12 bases lining up with TRBD2. The trim removed 3 bases at V and 5 bases at J, leaving 1 base unmatched. Per germline, CDR1 SGHAT and CDR2 FQNNGV. This CDR3 has 15 amino acids. In DNA, the CDR3 is TGTGCCAGCAGCTTGACTAGCGGGAGAACCGGGGAGCTGTTTTTT. This translates into CASSLTSGRTGELFF.

This clonotype has ten or more counts. The chain is built from TRBV7-2 and TRBJ2-5, with 8 bases identical to TRBD2. Germline-derived CDR1 and CDR2 are SGHTA and FQGNSA. After removal of 2 bases from V and 5 bases from J, the junction contained 7 bases not matched to a gene. CDR3 length: 15 amino acids. In DNA, the CDR3 is TGTGCCAGCAGCTTACAGGGACTAGTTGGGGAGACCCAGTACTTC. As protein: CASSLQGLVGETQYF. Based on the CDR3 plus reference TRBV7-2 and TRBJ2-5, the full variable domain is GAGVSQSPSNKVTEKGKDVELRCDPISGHTALYWYRQSLGQGLEFLIYFQGNSAPDKSGLPSDRFSAERTGGSVSTLTIQRTQQEDSAVYLCASSLQGLVGETQYFGPGTRLLVL.

This clonotype was detected many times. V is TRBV7-2 and J is TRBJ1-1; D is undetermined. The CDR3 length is 14 residues. Germline assignment: CDR1 SGHTA and CDR2 FQGNSA. V dropped 4 bases and J dropped 8 bases, with 17 bases sitting between them. The CDR3: CASSSQFNGVEAFF. CDR3 bases: TGTGCCAGCAGCTCACAGTTTAATGGTGTAGAAGCTTTCTTT. Variable domain in full (rest from reference TRBV7-2 and TRBJ1-1): GAGVSQSPSNKVTEKGKDVELRCDPISGHTALYWYRQSLGQGLEFLIYFQGNSAPDKSGLPSDRFSAERTGGSVSTLTIQRTQQEDSAVYLCASSSQFNGVEAFFGQGTRLTVV.

This clonotype was recorded at least ten times. The V gene is TRBV20-1, the J gene TRBJ2-5; 7 bases match TRBD2. This CDR3 contains 14 residues. Germline CDR1 is DFQATT and CDR2 is SNEGSKA (reference sequence). V lost 6 bases to trimming and J lost 4 bases; unmatched junction nucleotides: 11. In DNA form, the CDR3 reads TGCAGTGCGAGGACTAGGAGAGGGTTAGAGACCCAGTACTTC. Encoded protein: CSARTRRGLETQYF.

This clonotype has more than one count but fewer than ten. The V call is TRBV11-2, the J call TRBJ1-5, with D possibly TRBD1 on 5 matching bases. CDR3 length equals 17 residues. Deletions cut 5 bases from V and 7 bases from J, with 24 bases between. Germline values: CDR1 SGHAT, CDR2 FQNNGV. CDR3 amino acids: CASSLEPQRDLQQPQHF. CDR3 coding DNA: TGTGCCAGCAGCCTCGAACCGCAACGGGACTTACAACAGCCCCAGCATTTT.

This clonotype was recorded at least ten times. The gene calls are TRBV29-1 and TRBJ1-5; no firm D call. V lost 4 bases, J lost 5 bases, and 9 bases lay in between. The CDR3 is 12 amino acids. Germline V gene lookup returns CDR1 SQVTM and CDR2 ANQGSEA. CDR3: CSVGARDQPQHF. The CDR3 DNA sequence: TGCAGCGTTGGGGCAAGAGATCAGCCCCAGCATTTT.

This clonotype was counted many times. This sequence joins TRBV20-1 and TRBJ2-7, with D possibly TRBD1 on 5 matching bases. CDR3 length equals 13 residues. Trimming cost V 6 bases and J 5 bases, with 17 bases left between them. CDR1 DFQATT and CDR2 SNEGSKA come from the germline V gene (reference sequence). CDR3 bases: TGCAGTGCCCCTCGATCAGGGAACCACGAGCAGTACTTC. It codes for CSAPRSGNHEQYF.

This clonotype showed up many times. The V gene is TRBV29-1, the J gene TRBJ2-1; 8 bases are shared with TRBD2. Trimming cost V 7 bases and J 3 bases; bases outside gene matches: 8. Germline CDR1 is SQVTM and CDR2 is ANQGSEA. The CDR3 length is 14 residues. This CDR3 is CSAKGGGLYNEQFF. For the CDR3, the DNA is TGCAGCGCTAAGGGCGGGGGGCTCTACAATGAGCAGTTCTTC.

This clonotype occurred many times. The chain uses TRBV12-3 or TRBV12-4 and TRBJ1-1; 10 bases align to TRBD1. V gave up 2 bases and J gave up 4 bases; unmatched junction bases: 7. The CDR3 has 16 amino acids. The CDR3 sequence: CASSLRDRGWSTEAFF. The CDR3 DNA follows: TGTGCCAGCAGTTTAAGGGACAGGGGTTGGAGCACTGAAGCTTTCTTT.

This clonotype was detected many times. The rearrangement links TRBV29-1 to TRBJ1-1; D unclear. CDR1 and CDR2 from the germline V gene are SQVTM and ANQGSEA. This CDR3 contains 10 residues. The ends were cut back, 4 bases at V and 1 base at J, with 1 base in the middle. This CDR3 reads CSVGNTEAFF. The CDR3 region has the DNA TGCAGCGTTGGGAACACTGAAGCTTTCTTT.

This clonotype has only a few counts. This chain uses TRBV20-1 with TRBJ2-2; the D is unclear. There are 16 residues in the CDR3. From germline, CDR1 is DFQATT and CDR2 SNEGSKA (reference sequence). V shed 7 bases and J shed 1 base, with 19 bases lying between them. The CDR3 is CSVPKFRYKNTGELFF. In DNA, the CDR3 is TGCAGTGTCCCAAAGTTCCGTTACAAGAACACCGGGGAGCTGTTTTTT.

This clonotype was counted ten times or more. J is TRBJ2-7 and V is TRBV12-3 or TRBV12-4; D may be TRBD1 (5 bases). This CDR3 is 11 amino acids long. V was pared by 4 bases and J by 8 bases, with 9 bases between. The CDR3 loop reads CASSSGIQQYV. The DNA for the CDR3 is TGTGCCAGCAGTTCAGGGATCCAGCAGTACGTC.

This clonotype has a count of ten or more. The V call is TRBV6-2 or TRBV6-3, the J call TRBJ1-1; 7 bases fit TRBD1. Germline CDR1 and CDR2: MNHEY and SVGEGT. This CDR3 has 14 amino acids. V was clipped by 5 bases and J by 0 bases; unmatched bases: 3. In DNA, the CDR3 is TGTGCCAGCAGTAAGACAGGGTTGAACACTGAAGCTTTCTTT. Amino acid sequence: CASSKTGLNTEAFF.

This clonotype has just a few counts. This chain joins TRBV10-3 and TRBJ1-2, with 9 bases that match TRBD1. The CDR3 runs 15 residues. The J segment lost 2 bases and the V segment lost 7 bases, leaving 8 bases of the junction unmatched. The germline gives CDR1 ENHRY, CDR2 SYGVKD. CDR3 loop: CAITNGGTGNYGYTF. CDR3 bases: TGTGCCATCACCAACGGGGGGACAGGGAACTATGGCTACACCTTC.

At least ten counts were recorded for this clonotype. The chain couples TRBV29-1 to TRBJ2-2, with 9 nucleotides matching TRBD1. The CDR3 totals 13 residues. V dropped 5 bases and J dropped 7; count of bases not matched to a gene: 5. CDR1 is SQVTM, CDR2 ANQGSEA, per germline. The CDR3 nucleotides are TGCAGCGTTCAGGGACAGGGCGGCGGGGAGCTGTTTTTT. Protein product: CSVQGQGGGELFF.

This clonotype was observed at least ten times. This chain links TRBV7-2 with TRBJ1-1; TRBD1 aligns across 9 bases. The germline gives CDR1 SGHTA, CDR2 FQGNSA. J was trimmed by 4 bases and V by 5 bases; bases with no gene match: 8. The CDR3 sequence is 15 residues long. In DNA, the CDR3 is TGTGCCAGCAGCGCGGACAGGGGTCGGGTCACTGAAGCTTTCTTT. This sequence encodes CASSADRGRVTEAFF.